The sequence of this T cell receptor (beta chain) was determined in a study of T-cell reconstitution after alpha-beta-depleted transplantation in children. The CDR3 sequence is 18 residues long. V lost 0 bases, J lost 3 bases, and 15 bases lay in between. Germline lookup yields CDR1 KGHSH and CDR2 LQKENI. Library preparation (for TCRbeta) was performed with unique molecular identifiers. TCRdb used MiXCR to reprocess the PCR reads, holding one entry per CDR3 protein. The sample lists 100,000 or so distinct CDR3 sequences, about 22% seen once, with 20% to 25% in the top ten. Turning to this clonotype: No antigen is known for it.

Study-level points and caveats: Day-60 TCRbeta diversity that was high in some patients was derived from surviving recipient T cells and thymic progenitors. Roughly two months post-transplant, alpha-beta T cells reportedly originated from several hundred graft clones that had expanded. T-cell counts and diversity were attributed mostly to newly produced T cells one year after transplant.

The chain recombines TRBV18 with TRBJ2-6; either TRBD1 or TRBD2 may supply D (7 bases each). Here the sequenced sample was PBMCs, taken before TCRalphabeta/CD19-depleted stem cell transplant. This clonotype originated in a boy younger than 10 with acute lymphoblastic leukemia, due to receive a stem cell transplant. This CDR3 reads CASSPPQGGSFGANVLTF. The CDR3 coding sequence is TGTGCCAGCTCACCACCGCAGGGGGGGTCGTTTGGGGCCAACGTCCTGACTTTC.